The 20 T cell receptor beta chains below come from one sample, sequenced in a study of blood T cells in healthy people across ages. Alongside a J-beta primer mix, a sample-barcoded 5' primer served in a second PCR lasting about 7 to 11 cycles. TCRdb processed the 5' RACE reads anew with MiXCR; each CDR3 protein has one entry. The sample includes about 400,000 distinct CDR3 sequences, roughly half of them seen just once. The sample taken for sequencing was blood. Receptors were obtained from a man in his sixties in good health.

This chain uses TRBV12-5 with TRBJ2-1, with D perhaps TRBD2 (6 bases). V was trimmed by 11 bases and J by 7 bases, leaving 18 bases between them. Per germline, CDR1 LGHNT and CDR2 FRNRAP. The CDR3 is made up of 13 amino acids. CDR3 nucleotides: TGTGCTTGCGGGACTTTTTCCCTGAATGAGCAGTTCTTC. Translating it yields CACGTFSLNEQFF.

With respect to this clonotype: It may be a read error: a sequence one base away is much more abundant. The chain employs TRBV4-3 and TRBJ2-1; the D is unclear. TRBJ2-7 explains the end of the DNA better; the J call may be wrong. CDR3 length equals 15 residues. Germline V gene sequence: CDR1 LGHNA, CDR2 YSLEER. The CDR3 spells CASSQDLLTYNEQYF. In nucleotides, the CDR3 is TGCGCCAGCAGCCAAGATCTGCTCACCTACAATGAGCAGTACTTC.

This chain connects TRBV9 to TRBJ2-7; TRBD1 matches at 12 bases. The junction had 11 bases not matched to a gene; V was cut back by 3 bases and J by 7 bases. Germline V gene data show CDR1 as SGDLS and CDR2 as YYNGEE. The CDR3 totals 16 residues. The CDR3 region is CASSAPVGTGGHEQYF. The CDR3 DNA sequence: TGTGCCAGCAGCGCCCCGGTAGGGACAGGGGGCCATGAGCAGTACTTC.

This sequence joins TRBV7-2 and TRBJ2-5, with TRBD2 as a possible D gene (6 bases). Gene TRBJ2-1 matches the end of the DNA better, so the J call may be wrong. The CDR3 sequence is 15 residues long. Germline V gives CDR1 SGHTA, CDR2 FQGNSA. CDR3 region: CASRPTSLRVDEQFF. The CDR3 DNA follows: TGTGCCAGCAGACCCACTAGCCTTAGGGTGGATGAGCAGTTCTTC.

This clonotype was recorded once. The chain uses TRBV29-1 and TRBJ2-3; D possibly uses TRBD1 or TRBD2 (6 bases each). With 2 bases removed from V and 4 bases from J, the gap between germline ends came to 13 bases. CDR1 and CDR2 (germline): SQVTM, ANQGSEA. The CDR3 sequence is 14 residues long. The chain's CDR3 is CSVEFGGSPDTQYF. In DNA, the CDR3 is TGCAGCGTTGAATTCGGGGGCAGTCCAGATACGCAGTATTTT.

As for this clonotype: Possible read error: a much larger clone is one base away. V gene TRBV7-9 combines with J gene TRBJ2-5, with D hard to call. The CDR3 consists of 11 residues. CDR1 and CDR2 (germline): SEHNR, FQNEAQ (reference sequence). V was shortened by 7 bases and J by 3 bases, with 6 bases between the two germline ends. CDR3 sequence: CASNSKETQYF. The DNA for the CDR3 is TGTGCCAGCAACTCAAAAGAGACCCAGTACTTC.

The chain combines TRBV29-1 with TRBJ1-1; 7 nucleotides agree with TRBD1. With 4 bases clipped from V and 5 bases from J, the junction kept 13 bases outside the gene matches. Germline V gives CDR1 SQVTM, CDR2 ANQGSEA. This CDR3 has 15 amino acids. The CDR3 spells CSVVVEGAMRTEAFF. CDR3 nucleotides: TGCAGCGTTGTAGTGGAGGGGGCTATGAGGACTGAAGCTTTCTTT.

This chain connects TRBV12-3 or TRBV12-4 to TRBJ1-2; D is uncertain. V lost 3 bases to trimming and J lost 4 bases, with 12 bases between them. The CDR3 contains 14 residues. Here the CDR3 reads CASSFSQETYGYTF. The CDR3 bases are TGTGCCAGCAGTTTTAGTCAGGAGACCTATGGCTACACCTTC.

Concerning this clonotype itself: This sequence may be a read error, since a much larger clone differs from it by one base. V is TRBV20-1 and J is TRBJ2-1; 11 bases match TRBD2. Germline CDR1 reads DFQATT; CDR2 reads SNEGSKA (reference sequence). This CDR3 has 14 amino acids. The V gene end was trimmed by 3 bases and the J gene end by 9 bases; junction bases not matched to a gene: 7. The CDR3, as DNA: TGCAGTGCTAGGGGTAGCGGGAGGGTTGGTGAGCAGTTCTTC. It is translated as CSARGSGRVGEQFF.

The V call is TRBV20-1, the J call TRBJ2-1; no firm D call. V shed 3 bases and J shed 4 bases, with 16 bases lying between them. The CDR3 spans 15 residues. Germline loops: CDR1 DFQATT, CDR2 SNEGSKA (reference sequence). The CDR3 here is CSARVLKSGYNEQFF. For the CDR3, the DNA is TGCAGTGCTAGGGTACTTAAATCCGGGTACAATGAGCAGTTCTTC.

A note on this clonotype: One end of the junction fails to match germline, which may point to a read error. The V and J genes are TRBV29-1 and TRBJ2-3, with 8 nucleotides matching TRBD2. CDR3 size: 17 residues. Germline values: CDR1 SQVTM, CDR2 ANQGSEA. The CDR3 is CSVSPTLGAGGTDRQYF. The DNA for the CDR3 is TGCAGCGTTAGTCCCACTCTGGGGGCGGGAGGCACAGATAGGCAGTATTTT.

In regard to this clonotype: Germline is not matched at one junction end, which may reflect a read error. This chain links TRBV18 with TRBJ1-2; tentatively, D is TRBD1 (6 bases). CDR1 and CDR2 from the germline V gene are KGHSH and LQKENI. The CDR3 runs to 13 residues. This chain's CDR3 is CTSVRGPNYGYTF. The CDR3 region has the DNA TGTACCAGCGTCCGGGGGCCTAACTATGGCTACACCTTC.

This clonotype was seen only a few times. The rearrangement uses TRBV7-9 and TRBJ2-3; tentatively, D is TRBD1 (6 bases). Trimming shortened V by 4 bases and J by 2 bases, and 10 bases separated the two germline ends. The germline gives CDR1 SEHNR, CDR2 FQNEAQ (reference sequence). The CDR3 sequence is 14 residues long. The CDR3 sequence is CASSSRTDTDTQYF. In DNA form, the CDR3 reads TGTGCCAGCAGCTCCCGGACAGACACAGATACGCAGTATTTT.

The CDR3 sequence: CSLPAGYEQFF. For the CDR3, the DNA is TGCAGCCTCCCAGCGGGCTACGAGCAGTTCTTC. The V gene is TRBV20-1, the J gene TRBJ2-1; weak D call: TRBD2 (6 bases). The CDR3 runs to 11 residues. Germline-derived CDR1 and CDR2 are DFQATT and SNEGSKA (reference sequence).

This clonotype was detected a few times. The chain employs TRBV20-1 and TRBJ1-2; no clear D gene. V was clipped by 6 bases and J by 1 base, with 6 bases between them. The V gene's germline CDR1 is DFQATT and CDR2 SNEGSKA (reference sequence). The CDR3 runs to 11 residues. The CDR3: CSAHSNYGYTF. Here the CDR3 DNA reads TGCAGTGCCCACAGTAACTATGGCTACACCTTC.

The V and J genes are TRBV6-4 and TRBJ1-4, with D hard to call. The ends were cut back, 8 bases at V and 8 bases at J, with 15 bases in the middle. Germline V CDR1 and CDR2: MRHNA, SNTAGT. CDR3 length: 13 amino acids. CDR3 DNA sequence: TGTGCCAGCCGTCGCCGGCTTGACGAAAAACTGTTTTTT. It encodes CASRRRLDEKLFF.

The V call is TRBV4-1, the J call TRBJ1-2, with TRBD1 identical over 7 bases. The CDR3 runs to 16 residues. J lost 0 bases, V lost 4 bases, and 8 bases had no gene match. Germline CDR1 and CDR2: MGHRA and YSYEKL. CDR3 loop: CASSPSETGANYGYTF. In DNA, the CDR3 is TGCGCCAGCAGCCCTTCTGAAACAGGGGCTAACTATGGCTACACCTTC.

The gene calls are TRBV5-6 and TRBJ2-4; D unresolved. The J call may be mistaken, given a closer DNA end match to TRBJ2-7. The CDR3 is 12 amino acids. CDR1 and CDR2 (germline): SGHDT, YYEEEE. The CDR3 spells CASSSKTYEQYF. In DNA form, the CDR3 reads TGTGCCAGCAGCTCCAAGACCTACGAGCAGTACTTC.

The chain is built from TRBV25-1 and TRBJ2-1; TRBD2 agrees at 12 bases. V shed 5 bases and J 7 bases; nucleotides not matched to a gene: 9. The CDR3 consists of 16 residues. CDR1 is MGHDK and CDR2 is SYGVNS in the germline V gene. The CDR3 nucleotides read TGTGCCAGCAGTCTGCTAGCGGGGGGGGTGGGGAATGAGCAGTTCTTC. Protein product: CASSLLAGGVGNEQFF.

The chain couples TRBV3-1 to TRBJ2-4; D is unclear. Trimming took off 1 base at V and 13 bases at J, with 17 bases between the two ends. The CDR3 spans 14 residues. Germline CDR1 is LGHDT and CDR2 is YNNKEL (reference sequence). CDR3 sequence: CASSQVEDTHEQYF. The CDR3 DNA reads TGTGCCAGCAGCCAAGTCGAAGATACCCATGAGCAGTACTTC.